This entry features one TCR beta chain sequence. Its antigen is not identified. For TCR beta, libraries came from iRepertoire HTBI primers and Arm-PCR of CDR3 regions. One entry per CDR3 protein results from TCRdb running MiXCR on the multiplex PCR reads. The sample carries 250,000 to 300,000 distinct CDR3 sequences, about 18% recorded once. The source of the sample is a study of regulatory T cells in long-lasting Graves disease. Study results and limitations: TRBV28 was favored in persistent disease, as were TRBJ1-2 and TRBJ2-5.

Germline lookup yields CDR1 LNHDA and CDR2 SQIVND (reference sequence). This CDR3 region has 17 residues. The ends lost 5 bases at V and 0 bases at J; junction bases unmatched: 10. Time point given: newly diagnosed GD, antithyroid drugs for less than 3 months. There was RNA extracted from PBMCs, and the TCR library was made from it. These data also featured in a second study, about T cells in Graves' hyperthyroidism and ophthalmopathy.

The clonotype originates from a woman under 40 with Graves disease. This sample comprised peripheral blood mononuclear cells (PBMCs), obtained at new diagnosis, from a patient treated with antithyroid drugs. This chain connects TRBV19 to TRBJ1-5; 7 nucleotides match TRBD1. CDR3 nucleotide sequence: TGTGCCAGTAGTGCCCAGGGACAGAGTTATAGCAATCAGCCCCAGCATTTT. Protein sequence: CASSAQGQSYSNQPQHF. The full variable domain, its missing parts supplied by reference TRBV19 and TRBJ1-5, is DGGITQSPKYLFRKEGQNVTLSCEQNLNHDAMYWYRQDPGQGLRLIYYSQIVNDFQKGDIAEGYSVSREKKESFPLTVTSAQKNPTAFYLCASSAQGQSYSNQPQHFGDGTRLSIL.